This TCR beta chain was identified in a study of cytomegalovirus exposure and HLA in healthy donors. In the PCR, 60 Vbeta and 13 Jbeta primers were used. Sequenced by immunoSEQ multiplex PCR; TCRdb stores in-frame clones only, minus some. The repertoire holds approximately 170,000 clones, with 81% as singletons. This CDR3 is 16 amino acids long. The V end was cut by 1 base, the J end by 5 bases, with 16 bases between. Germline V gene sequence: CDR1 SGHRS, CDR2 YFSETQ. V gene TRBV5-1 combines with J gene TRBJ1-5; D possibly corresponds to TRBD1 (5 bases). The sequencing input was PBMCs. The TCR comes from a man aged 50-59 years in good health and CMV-seropositive. CDR3 sequence reads: CASSLTGPQGDQPQHF. As DNA, the CDR3 is TGCGCCAGCAGCTTGACCGGGCCCCAGGGCGATCAGCCCCAGCATTTT.